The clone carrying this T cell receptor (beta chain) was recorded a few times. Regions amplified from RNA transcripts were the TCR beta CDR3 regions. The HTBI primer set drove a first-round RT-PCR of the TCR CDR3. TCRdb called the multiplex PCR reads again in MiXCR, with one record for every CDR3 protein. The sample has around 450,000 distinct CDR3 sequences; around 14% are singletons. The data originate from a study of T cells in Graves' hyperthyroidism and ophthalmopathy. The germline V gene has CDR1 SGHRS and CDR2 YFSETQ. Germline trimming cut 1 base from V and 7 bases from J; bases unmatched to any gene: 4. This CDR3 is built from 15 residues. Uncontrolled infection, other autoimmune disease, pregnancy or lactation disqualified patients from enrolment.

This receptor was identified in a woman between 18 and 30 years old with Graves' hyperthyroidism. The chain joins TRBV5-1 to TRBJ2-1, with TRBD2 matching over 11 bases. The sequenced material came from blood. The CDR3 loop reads CASSLTSGSFNEQFF. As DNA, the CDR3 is TGCGCCAGCAGCTTGACTAGCGGGAGTTTTAATGAGCAGTTCTTC.